This TCR beta chain derives from a study of T cell responses to AZD1222 COVID-19 vaccine. Across the whole study: Researchers grouped second doses given at about 4 or about 12 weeks into one pool. Broader study findings: Females outnumbered males among donors, who were mostly white British; clonal diversity was possibly underestimated. The study identified only 6 or 7 AZD1222 recipients as seropositive at baseline.

The protocol was immunoSEQ multiplex PCR, while the TCRdb copy is restricted to in-frame clones and leaves out a portion. Of approximately 74,000 clones listed, about nine tenths are singletons. This clone was found once. Its antigen is unidentified. With 0 bases clipped from V and 6 bases from J, the junction kept 5 bases outside the gene matches. Germline CDR1 is SGHRS and CDR2 is YFSETQ. The CDR3 covers 16 residues. The clonotype comes from an adult in good health. The chain joins TRBV5-1 to TRBJ2-2; 10 nucleotides line up with TRBD1. Sequences were derived from peripheral blood, sampled on day 0 of AZD1222 vaccination. Here the CDR3 DNA reads TGCGCCAGCAGCTTGGCCGTGACAGGGGGCCCCGGGGAGCTGTTTTTT. Translating it yields CASSLAVTGGPGELFF. Full variable domain (outside the CDR3, taken from reference TRBV5-1 and TRBJ2-2): KAGVTQTPRYLIKTRGQQVTLSCSPISGHRSVSWYQQTPGQGLQFLFEYFSETQRNKGNFPGRFSGRQFSNSRSEMNVSTLELGDSALYLCASSLAVTGGPGELFFGEGSRLTVL.